The rows below give T cell receptor beta chains drawn from one sample of a study of Ad26.COV2.S vaccination and SARS-CoV-2 variants. Libraries were prepared by immunoSEQ multiplex PCR; TCRdb keeps only in-frame clonotypes and omits some of them. The sample lists 300,000 to 350,000 clones; approximately 90% were seen once. The sample was peripheral blood, taken in a trial of Ad26.COV2.S vaccine versus placebo. The receptors stem from a person between 18 and 59 years old who received the Ad26.COV2.S COVID-19 vaccine or a placebo. Both conserved end residues are part of each CDR3. A D gene is named only where the DNA matches it firmly. Only part of the rows carry a size: once, few, many, or a class if the clone is expanded.

TRBJ2-1 NA NA TRBV5-1 CASRGSLYNEQFF TGCGCCAGCCGGGGATCCCTATACAATGAGCAGTTCTTC
TRBJ1-1 TRBD1 NA TRBV5-1 CASSLEGQGAGTEAFF TGCGCCAGCAGCTTGGAAGGACAGGGGGCTGGTACTGAAGCTTTCTTT
TRBJ2-7 NA NA TRBV5-5 CASSFAPGLSTYEQYF TGTGCCAGCAGCTTTGCCCCGGGGTTAAGTACCTACGAGCAGTACTTC
TRBJ2-1 TRBD2 NA TRBV6-1 CASSEDSERGIYNEQFF TGTGCCAGCAGTGAAGATTCCGAGCGGGGGATCTACAATGAGCAGTTCTTC
TRBJ1-2 TRBD1 NA TRBV5-6 CASSIRDRVNYGYTF TGTGCCAGCAGCATCCGGGACAGGGTCAACTATGGCTACACCTTC
TRBJ1-2 TRBD1 NA TRBV18 CASSPTGTGNYGYTF TGTGCCAGCTCACCGACCGGGACAGGGAACTATGGCTACACCTTC
TRBJ2-5 NA NA TRBV3-1/TRBV3-2 CASSRRPGRWVTQYF TGTGCCAGCAGCCGCCGACCGGGACGTTGGGTGACCCAGTACTTC
TRBJ1-1 NA NA TRBV4-3 CASSQGDLAEAFF TGCGCCAGCAGCCAAGGGGATCTCGCTGAAGCTTTCTTT
TRBJ2-1 TRBD2 NA TRBV5-1 CASSLRTSGTDNEQFF TGCGCCAGCAGCTTACGGACTAGCGGGACCGACAATGAGCAGTTCTTC
TRBJ1-5 NA NA TRBV29-1 CSVGDINNQPQHF TGCAGCGTTGGGGACATTAACAATCAGCCCCAGCATTTT
TRBJ2-1 TRBD2 NA TRBV7-3 CASSSLAGGSRNEQFF TGTGCCAGCAGCTCTTTAGCGGGGGGAAGTAGAAATGAGCAGTTCTTC
TRBJ1-1 NA NA TRBV10-3 CAISAGTTEAFF TGTGCCATCAGTGCAGGGACCACTGAAGCTTTCTTT
TRBJ2-7 TRBD1 NA TRBV15 CATSPGQGSYEQYF TGTGCCACCAGCCCAGGACAGGGGTCCTACGAGCAGTACTTC
TRBJ1-1 NA once TRBV7-2 CASSLDGRAAEAFF TGTGCCAGCAGCTTAGATGGCAGGGCCGCTGAAGCTTTCTTT
TRBJ2-1 NA NA TRBV12-2 CASPRWRAAYNEQFF TGTGCAAGTCCCCGCTGGCGAGCGGCTTACAATGAGCAGTTCTTC
TRBJ2-2 TRBD1 NA TRBV18 CASSPGQGATGELFF TGTGCCAGCTCACCCGGACAGGGGGCGACCGGGGAGCTGTTTTTT
TRBJ1-2 NA once TRBV19 CASRRVPYGYTF TGTGCCAGTAGACGGGTTCCGTATGGCTACACCTTC
TRBJ2-3 NA once TRBV18 CASSLAANTDTQYF TGTGCCAGCTCACTAGCGGCTAACACAGATACGCAGTATTTT
TRBJ1-5 TRBD1 NA TRBV7-2 CASSLTGFSNQPQHF TGTGCCAGCAGCCTGACAGGGTTTAGCAATCAGCCCCAGCATTTT
TRBJ2-1 NA NA TRBV9 CASGSSREQFF TGTGCCAGCGGGAGTTCTCGAGAGCAGTTCTTC
TRBJ2-5 TRBD1 NA TRBV19 CASTSTGGEETQYF TGTGCCAGTACTTCGACAGGGGGCGAAGAGACCCAGTACTTC
TRBJ1-2 TRBD1 NA TRBV5-4 CASSWTGTNGYTF TGTGCCAGCAGCTGGACAGGGACCAATGGCTACACCTTC
TRBJ2-1 NA NA TRBV19 CASSIRGGSYNEQFF TGTGCCAGTAGTATACGAGGGGGGTCCTACAATGAGCAGTTCTTC
TRBJ2-1 TRBD2 NA TRBV5-1 CASSLGGGGSSYNEQFF TGCGCCAGCAGCTTGGGAGGCGGGGGGAGTTCCTACAATGAGCAGTTCTTC
TRBJ1-1 NA NA TRBV18 CASSPAGTWNTEAFF TGTGCCAGCTCCCCTGCCGGGACGTGGAACACTGAAGCTTTCTTT